The sample holds many counts of the clone carrying this T cell receptor beta chain. The length of the CDR3 is 15 residues. Germline CDR1 MNHEY, CDR2 SMNVEV (reference sequence). The V gene end was trimmed by 2 bases and the J gene end by 2 bases; junction bases not matched to a gene: 4. The time point is: before trial treatment. These data originate in a study of low-dose radiotherapy and immunotherapy resistance in tumors. Priming of first-strand cDNA relied on TRAV- and TRBV-specific primers (covering alpha and beta chains). A constant-region primer paired with the V-primer adapter amplified TCRs over about 19 PCR cycles. TCRdb reprocessed the reads via MiXCR and lists one record per CDR3 protein. The table has tens of thousands of distinct CDR3 sequences, 15% to 20% seen once; the top ten hold roughly 2.8%.

Sequencing was performed on PBMCs, taken before treatment. This chain joins TRBV27 and TRBJ2-7, with 9 bases fitting TRBD2. This receptor was taken from a male donor with prostate cancer. CDR3 in DNA: TGTGCCAGCAGTTTACTCGGCGGGGGGGCCTACGAGCAGTACTTC. Amino acid sequence: CASSLLGGGAYEQYF.